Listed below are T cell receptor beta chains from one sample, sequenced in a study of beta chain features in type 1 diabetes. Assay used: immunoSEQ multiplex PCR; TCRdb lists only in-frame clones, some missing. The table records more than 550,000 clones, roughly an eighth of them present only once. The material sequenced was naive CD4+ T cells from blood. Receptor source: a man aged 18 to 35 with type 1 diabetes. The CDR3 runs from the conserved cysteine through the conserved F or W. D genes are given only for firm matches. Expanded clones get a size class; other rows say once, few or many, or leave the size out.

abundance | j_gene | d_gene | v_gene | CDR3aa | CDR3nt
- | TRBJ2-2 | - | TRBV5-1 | CASLPSGSGELFF | TGCGCCAGTTTACCGAGTGGTTCCGGGGAGCTGTTTTTT
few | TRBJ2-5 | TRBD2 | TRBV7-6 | CASSPGGLAGVETQYF | TGTGCCAGCAGCCCCGGGGGACTAGCGGGAGTTGAGACCCAGTACTTC
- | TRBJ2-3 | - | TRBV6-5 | CASSYSSTNLGDTQYF | TGTGCCAGCAGTTACTCGAGCACAAACCTAGGAGATACGCAGTATTTT
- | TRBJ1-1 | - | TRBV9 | CASSARQGDGGTEAFF | TGTGCCAGCAGCGCTCGACAAGGGGACGGCGGCACTGAAGCTTTCTTT
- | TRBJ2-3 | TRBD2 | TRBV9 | CASSPTTLAGDDTQYF | TGTGCCAGCAGCCCTACCACCCTAGCGGGAGATGATACGCAGTATTTT
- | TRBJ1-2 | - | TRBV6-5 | CASSFLRGGSYGYTF | TGTGCCAGCAGTTTCCTCCGTGGAGGCTCCTATGGCTACACCTTC
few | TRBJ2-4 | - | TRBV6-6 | CASSSDRKNIQYF | TGTGCCAGCAGTTCGGACCGCAAAAACATTCAGTACTTC
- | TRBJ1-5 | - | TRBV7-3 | CASSLSGGTHQPQHF | TGTGCCAGCAGCTTATCAGGAGGGACGCATCAGCCCCAGCATTTT
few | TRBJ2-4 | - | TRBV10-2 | CASINHMGNIQYF | TGCGCCAGCATAAACCACATGGGGAACATTCAGTACTTC
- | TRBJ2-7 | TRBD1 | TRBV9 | CASSVGGTGTSYEQYF | TGTGCCAGCAGCGTAGGCGGGACAGGTACATCCTACGAGCAGTACTTC
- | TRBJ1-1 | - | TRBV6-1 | CASIRAWGSEAFF | TGTGCCAGCATTAGGGCCTGGGGGAGTGAAGCTTTCTTT
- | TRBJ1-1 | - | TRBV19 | CASSIGAANTEAFF | TGTGCCAGTAGTATCGGTGCAGCGAACACTGAAGCTTTCTTT
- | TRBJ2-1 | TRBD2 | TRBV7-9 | CASSSRLAGAPSEQFF | TGTGCCAGCAGCTCACGCCTAGCGGGGGCCCCCAGTGAGCAGTTCTTC
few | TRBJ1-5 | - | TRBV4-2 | CASSQANQPQHF | TGTGCCAGCAGCCAAGCCAATCAGCCCCAGCATTTT
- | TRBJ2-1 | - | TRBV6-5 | CASSPARDLHNEQFF | TGTGCCAGCAGTCCTGCCAGGGACCTCCACAATGAGCAGTTCTTC
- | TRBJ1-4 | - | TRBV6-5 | CASSYSSAENEKLFF | TGTGCCAGCAGTTACTCATCAGCGGAGAATGAAAAACTGTTTTTT
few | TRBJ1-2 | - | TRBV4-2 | CASSQDEGLGYTF | TGTGCCAGCAGCCAAGATGAGGGGCTTGGCTACACCTTC
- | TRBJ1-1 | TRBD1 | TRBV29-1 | CSVQTTTGEGTEAFF | TGCAGCGTCCAGACCACTACAGGGGAAGGCACTGAAGCTTTCTTT
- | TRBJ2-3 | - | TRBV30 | CAWSRWGQQDTQYF | TGTGCCTGGAGTCGGTGGGGCCAGCAGGATACGCAGTATTTT
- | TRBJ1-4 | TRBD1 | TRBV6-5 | CASSYSGTGSNEKLFF | TGTGCCAGCAGTTACTCGGGGACAGGGTCTAATGAAAAACTGTTTTTT
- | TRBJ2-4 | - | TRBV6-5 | CASSHDAGAKNIQYF | TGTGCCAGCAGTCATGATGCGGGTGCCAAAAACATTCAGTACTTC
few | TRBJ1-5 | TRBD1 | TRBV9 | CASSVGTGGNQPQHF | TGTGCCAGCAGCGTAGGAACAGGGGGTAATCAGCCCCAGCATTTT
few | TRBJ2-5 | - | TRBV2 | CASSKTSLAGALETQYF | TGTGCCAGCAGCAAGACAAGTTTGGCGGGGGCATTGGAGACCCAGTACTTC
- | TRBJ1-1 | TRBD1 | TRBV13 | CASSQDRGRGEAFF | TGTGCCAGCAGCCAGGACAGGGGGCGCGGTGAAGCTTTCTTT
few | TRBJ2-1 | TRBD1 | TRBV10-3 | CATTGGQHNEQFF | TGTGCCACCACAGGGGGACAGCACAATGAGCAGTTCTTC
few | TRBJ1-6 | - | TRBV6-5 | CASKQTTSYSPLHF | TGTGCCAGCAAGCAGACGACTTCTTATTCACCCCTCCACTTT
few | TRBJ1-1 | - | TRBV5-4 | CASSQGQMNTEAFF | TGTGCCAGCAGCCAGGGACAAATGAACACTGAAGCTTTCTTT
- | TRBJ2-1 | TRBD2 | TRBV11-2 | CASSPRGRAVNEQFF | TGTGCCAGCAGCCCCCGCGGGAGGGCCGTAAATGAGCAGTTCTTC
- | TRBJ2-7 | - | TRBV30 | CAWRVVGSYEQYF | TGTGCCTGGAGGGTGGTGGGTTCCTACGAGCAGTACTTC
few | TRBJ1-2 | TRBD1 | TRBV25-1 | CASSAPGQTYGYTF | TGTGCCAGCAGTGCCCCGGGACAGACATATGGCTACACCTTC
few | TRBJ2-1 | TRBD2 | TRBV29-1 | CSVGSSGGYNEQFF | TGCAGCGTTGGCTCTAGCGGGGGCTACAATGAGCAGTTCTTC
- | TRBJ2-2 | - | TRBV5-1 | CASSLERTGELFF | TGCGCCAGCAGCTTGGAACGCACCGGGGAGCTGTTTTTT
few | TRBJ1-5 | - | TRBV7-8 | CASSLQGFNQPQHF | TGTGCCAGCAGCCTTCAGGGGTTCAATCAGCCCCAGCATTTT
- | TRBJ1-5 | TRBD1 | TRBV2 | CASDRGRQGQPQHF | TGTGCCAGCGACAGGGGGAGGCAGGGACAGCCCCAGCATTTT
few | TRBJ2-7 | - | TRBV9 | CASSTAGQSYEQYF | TGTGCCAGCAGCACCGCAGGACAGAGCTACGAGCAGTACTTC
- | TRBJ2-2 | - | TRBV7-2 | CASSPGGSNTGELFF | TGTGCCAGCAGCCCGGGCGGTTCGAACACCGGGGAGCTGTTTTTT
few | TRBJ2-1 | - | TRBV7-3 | CASSLDYYYNEQFF | TGTGCCAGCAGCTTAGACTACTACTACAATGAGCAGTTCTTC
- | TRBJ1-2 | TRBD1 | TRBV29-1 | CSVGTGGGYGYTF | TGCAGCGTCGGGACAGGAGGGGGCTATGGCTACACCTTC
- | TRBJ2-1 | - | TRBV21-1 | CASSKCRGRTDEQFF | TGTGCCAGCAGCAAATGTCGCGGGAGAACGGATGAGCAGTTCTTC
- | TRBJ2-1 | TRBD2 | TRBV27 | CASSSPSREGHNEQFF | TGTGCCAGCAGTTCTCCTTCGCGGGAGGGGCACAATGAGCAGTTCTTC
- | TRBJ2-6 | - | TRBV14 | CASSHRMGRGTYSGANVLTF | TGTGCCAGCAGCCACAGGATGGGACGGGGTACCTACTCTGGGGCCAACGTCCTGACTTTC
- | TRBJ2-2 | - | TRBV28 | CASSLGGTGELFF | TGTGCCAGCAGTTTAGGGGGCACCGGGGAGCTGTTTTTT
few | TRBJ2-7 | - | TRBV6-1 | CASSEAGYEQYF | TGTGCCAGCAGTGAAGCTGGGTACGAGCAGTACTTC